One and the same sample provided the 26 T cell receptor beta chains below, sequenced in a study of blood T cell repertoires in COVID-19. The data were produced by immunoSEQ multiplex PCR, yet TCRdb's version contains in-frame clones alone and is incomplete. The sample contains 250,000 or so clones, around 91% of which appear only once. The sequenced sample consisted of peripheral blood. All receptors derive from an older woman with COVID-19, enrolled during active disease.

The chain uses TRBV9 and TRBJ2-3; 8 bases fit TRBD2. V shed 4 bases and J 2 bases; nucleotides not matched to a gene: 12. This CDR3 contains 17 residues. Germline values: CDR1 SGDLS, CDR2 YYNGEE. The CDR3 DNA reads as TGTGCCAGCAGCCCCATTTCGGGTAGCGGGAACACAGATACGCAGTATTTT. Encoded protein: CASSPISGSGNTDTQYF.

This chain joins TRBV7-3 and TRBJ2-1; possibly TRBD2 for D (5 bases). With 4 bases removed from V and 5 bases from J, the gap between germline ends came to 12 bases. Per germline, CDR1 SGHTA and CDR2 FQGTGA. CDR3 length: 14 amino acids. In DNA, the CDR3 is TGTGCCAGCAGCTCCCCGGGGAAGCACAATGAGCAGTTCTTC. Amino acid sequence: CASSSPGKHNEQFF.

This sequence joins TRBV2 and TRBJ2-1, with D unresolved. The CDR3 totals 14 residues. V lost 10 bases and J 0 bases, leaving 13 bases between the germline ends. Germline V lookup: CDR1 SNHLY, CDR2 FYNNEI. In nucleotides, the CDR3 is TGTGCCACGCAAGGATCGGGCTCCTACAATGAGCAGTTCTTC. As protein: CATQGSGSYNEQFF.

This clone has more than one count but fewer than ten. V gene TRBV5-1 combines with J gene TRBJ1-1; perhaps TRBD1 as D (5 bases). The CDR3 has 15 residues. The germline V gene encodes CDR1 SGHRS and CDR2 YFSETQ. V lost 4 bases to trimming and J lost 4 bases, with 17 bases between them. CDR3 amino acids: CASSRALGEGTEAFF. The CDR3 bases are TGCGCCAGCAGCCGGGCCCTGGGGGAGGGCACTGAAGCTTTCTTT.

The rearrangement links TRBV6-2 or TRBV6-3 to TRBJ1-1, with 7 bases matching TRBD1. Germline V gene sequence: CDR1 MNHEY, CDR2 SVGEGT. The V and J ends lost 4 bases and 3 bases, in that order; junction bases with no gene match: 5. The CDR3 runs 14 residues. The CDR3 DNA follows: TGTGCCAGCAGTTCACAGGGGCTGTACACTGAAGCTTTCTTT. Its translation: CASSSQGLYTEAFF.

The rearrangement links TRBV27 to TRBJ2-1, with D possibly matching TRBD1 (6 bases). The germline gives CDR1 MNHEY, CDR2 SMNVEV (reference sequence). Trimming took 2 bases from V and 7 from J, leaving 12 bases between them. This CDR3 has 14 residues. CDR3 amino acids: CASSLVGGSNEQFF. In nucleotides, the CDR3 is TGTGCCAGCAGTTTAGTTGGGGGCTCAAATGAGCAGTTCTTC.

The rearrangement links TRBV7-9 to TRBJ1-1; no firm D call. CDR3 length: 12 amino acids. Germline V gives CDR1 SEHNR, CDR2 FQNEAQ (reference sequence). The ends were cut back, 2 bases at V and 10 bases at J, with 11 bases in the middle. The CDR3: CASSLLPPGAFF. The CDR3 DNA sequence: TGTGCCAGCAGCTTACTTCCCCCGGGAGCTTTCTTT.

This clone was observed a single time. This sequence joins TRBV19 and TRBJ1-3; possibly TRBD1 for D (6 bases). Germline-derived CDR1 and CDR2 are LNHDA and SQIVND (reference sequence). CDR3 length equals 15 residues. With 6 bases removed from V and 0 bases from J, the gap between germline ends came to 12 bases. CDR3 in DNA: TGTGCCAGTAGGACACAGGGAAACTCTGGAAACACCATATATTTT. Amino acid sequence: CASRTQGNSGNTIYF. Full variable domain (rest looked up from reference TRBV19 and TRBJ1-3): DGGITQSPKYLFRKEGQNVTLSCEQNLNHDAMYWYRQDPGQGLRLIYYSQIVNDFQKGDIAEGYSVSREKKESFPLTVTSAQKNPTAFYLCASRTQGNSGNTIYFGEGSWLTVV.

The CDR3 sequence: CASSLDAATNEKLFF. DNA of the CDR3: TGCGCCAGCAGCTTGGATGCGGCAACTAATGAAAAACTGTTTTTT. V usage is TRBV5-1 and J usage is TRBJ1-4; D is ambiguous. Germline lookup yields CDR1 SGHRS and CDR2 YFSETQ. The CDR3 is 15 residues long. V was shortened by 0 bases and J by 0 bases, with 6 bases between the two germline ends.

The chain is built from TRBV4-1 and TRBJ1-5; D possibly corresponds to TRBD1 (6 bases). The CDR3 is 12 amino acids. V was clipped by 6 bases and J by 6 bases, with 9 bases between them. The V gene's germline CDR1 is MGHRA and CDR2 YSYEKL. CDR3 coding DNA: TGCGCCAGCAGTTCAGGGGTTCAGCCCCAGCATTTT. Its protein product is CASSSGVQPQHF.

This chain joins TRBV5-1 and TRBJ1-1, with 8 positions matching TRBD1. CDR3 length: 13 residues. The germline CDR1 and CDR2 sequences are SGHRS and YFSETQ. Unmatched junction bases numbered 0, after V lost 5 bases and J lost 0 bases. The chain's CDR3 is CASRTGVNTEAFF. The CDR3 DNA reads TGCGCCAGCAGGACAGGGGTGAACACTGAAGCTTTCTTT.

This chain joins TRBV30 and TRBJ1-2; D is unresolved. The CDR3 totals 19 residues. Looked up from germline, CDR1 is GTSNPN and CDR2 is SVGIG (reference sequence). The germline V and J ends were trimmed by 0 bases and 3 bases, with 26 bases remaining between them. The CDR3 protein is CAWSVLGGYAKLDHYGYTF. The CDR3, as DNA: TGTGCCTGGAGTGTACTGGGAGGGTATGCAAAGCTCGACCACTATGGCTACACCTTC.

J is TRBJ1-2 and V is TRBV29-1; D perhaps matches TRBD1 (5 bases). V dropped 3 bases and J dropped 4 bases, with 12 bases sitting between them. The CDR3 runs 13 residues. Germline values: CDR1 SQVTM, CDR2 ANQGSEA. The CDR3 reads CSVESGDGYGYTF. CDR3 bases: TGCAGCGTTGAGTCGGGGGATGGCTATGGCTACACCTTC.

The chain combines TRBV3-1 (or the pseudogene TRBV3-2) with TRBJ2-6, with TRBD2 identical over 8 bases. V dropped 4 bases and J dropped 4; count of bases not matched to a gene: 6. This CDR3 comprises 16 residues. The germline CDR1 and CDR2 sequences are LGHDT and YNNKEL (reference sequence). As DNA, the CDR3 is TGTGCCAGCAGCCGCCGGGGGGGGCTAGGGGCCAACGTCCTGACTTTC. It translates to CASSRRGGLGANVLTF.

The chain uses TRBV9 and TRBJ2-4, with 12 bases aligning to TRBD2. This CDR3 spans 20 amino acids. Germline V lookup: CDR1 SGDLS, CDR2 YYNGEE. J was trimmed by 3 bases and V by 0 bases; bases with no gene match: 13. In DNA form, the CDR3 reads TGTGCCAGCAGCGTAGGCTCTCTTCTAGCGGGGGGGCGTAGCAAAAACATTCAGTACTTC. This gives the protein CASSVGSLLAGGRSKNIQYF.

The rearrangement links TRBV6-5 to TRBJ2-3, with a weak D call TRBD2 (5 bases). CDR3 length: 13 residues. Trimming removed 5 bases from V and 6 bases from J, with 12 bases in between. Germline CDR1 MNHEY, CDR2 SVGAGI. The CDR3 spells CASSTQTGDTQYF. DNA of the CDR3: TGTGCCAGCAGTACACAAACGGGGGATACGCAGTATTTT.

The rearrangement links TRBV12-5 to TRBJ1-3, with no clear D. Germline V gene lookup returns CDR1 LGHNT and CDR2 FRNRAP. The CDR3 is 17 residues long. With 0 bases removed from V and 2 bases from J, the gap between germline ends came to 14 bases. CDR3 residues: CASGLVFGERPGNTIYF. CDR3 DNA: TGTGCTAGTGGTTTGGTATTCGGGGAAAGACCTGGAAACACCATATATTTT.

The chain employs TRBV30 and TRBJ1-2; D not resolved. Trimming removed 5 bases at V and 8 bases at J, with 21 bases between. CDR3 length: 14 residues. Germline V gene data show CDR1 as GTSNPN and CDR2 as SVGIG (reference sequence). The CDR3 DNA is TGTGCCTGGTCGTCCCTCACCAGGTTTGGGGGCTACACCTTC. This gives the protein CAWSSLTRFGGYTF.

The chain couples TRBV11-1 to TRBJ2-1, with TRBD2 matching 8 bases. Germline assignment: CDR1 SGHAT and CDR2 FQDESV (reference sequence). V lost 2 bases and J lost 4; bases outside the gene matches: 4. CDR3 size: 15 residues. CDR3 loop: CASSLRGGPYNEQFF. The DNA for the CDR3 is TGTGCCAGCAGCTTACGGGGGGGGCCATACAATGAGCAGTTCTTC.

The chain couples TRBV4-2 to TRBJ1-2; tentative D call: TRBD1 (6 bases). The CDR3 loop spans 14 amino acids. Per the germline V gene, CDR1 is LGHNA and CDR2 is YNFKEQ. Trimming removed 1 base at V and 4 bases at J, with 10 bases between. The CDR3 region is CASSQATRGYGYTF. The DNA for the CDR3 is TGTGCCAGCAGCCAAGCAACCAGGGGCTATGGCTACACCTTC.

The chain links TRBV6-5 to TRBJ2-1, with 8 positions matching TRBD1. The germline V gene has CDR1 MNHEY and CDR2 SVGAGI. Germline trimming cut 6 bases from V and 0 bases from J; bases unmatched to any gene: 4. The CDR3 runs to 15 residues. In DNA, the CDR3 is TGTGCCAGCAGACCGGACAGGGACTCCTACAATGAGCAGTTCTTC. This translates into CASRPDRDSYNEQFF.

The V gene is TRBV7-3, the J gene TRBJ1-2, with 7 bases fitting TRBD1. J was trimmed by 4 bases and V by 5 bases; bases with no gene match: 7. Germline CDR1 and CDR2: SGHTA and FQGTGA. The CDR3 covers 14 residues. The CDR3 sequence is CASSTWDRSYGYTF. CDR3 nucleotides: TGTGCCAGCAGCACCTGGGACAGATCCTATGGCTACACCTTC.

The chain uses TRBV2 and TRBJ2-1; 7 bases match TRBD2. Trimming cost V 6 bases and J 1 base; bases outside gene matches: 3. The CDR3 runs to 14 residues. Germline-derived CDR1 and CDR2 are SNHLY and FYNNEI. The CDR3 bases are TGTGCCAGCAGCGGGGGGAAATCCTACAATGAGCAGTTCTTC. It yields the protein CASSGGKSYNEQFF.

The chain couples TRBV9 to TRBJ2-7; 7 nucleotides align to TRBD1. This CDR3 is built from 15 residues. The V and J ends lost 5 bases and 5 bases, in that order; junction bases with no gene match: 13. Germline V CDR1 and CDR2: SGDLS, YYNGEE. CDR3 sequence: CASSAYTGDSNEQYF. CDR3 nucleotides: TGTGCCAGCAGTGCATACACCGGGGACAGCAACGAGCAGTACTTC.

The rearrangement uses TRBV6-6 and TRBJ2-5, with 7 bases that match TRBD2. The CDR3 loop spans 15 amino acids. CDR1 and CDR2 from the germline V gene are MNHNY and SVGAGI (reference sequence). V dropped 5 bases and J dropped 4; count of bases not matched to a gene: 10. The chain's CDR3 is CASSPRGGVRETQYF. The CDR3 DNA reads TGTGCCAGCAGTCCCCGGGGAGGGGTAAGAGAGACCCAGTACTTC.

This clone was detected only once. The chain employs TRBV19 and TRBJ2-1; possible D gene TRBD1, 7 bases. The length of the CDR3 is 16 residues. Per germline, CDR1 LNHDA and CDR2 SQIVND (reference sequence). V lost 3 bases and J lost 5, with 17 bases in between. The CDR3 protein is CASSIYAGQLDNEQFF. The CDR3 coding sequence is TGTGCCAGTAGTATTTATGCGGGACAGTTAGACAATGAGCAGTTCTTC.